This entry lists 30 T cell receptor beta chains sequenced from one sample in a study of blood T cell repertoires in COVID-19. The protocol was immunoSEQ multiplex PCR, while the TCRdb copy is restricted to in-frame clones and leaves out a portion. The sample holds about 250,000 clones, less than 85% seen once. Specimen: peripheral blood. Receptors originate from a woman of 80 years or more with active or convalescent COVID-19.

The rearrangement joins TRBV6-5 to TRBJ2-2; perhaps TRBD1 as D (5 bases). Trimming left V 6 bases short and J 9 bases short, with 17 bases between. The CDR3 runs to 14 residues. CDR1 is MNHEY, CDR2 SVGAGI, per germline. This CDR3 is CASRLSTQGRELFF. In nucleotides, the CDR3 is TGTGCCAGCAGATTAAGTACCCAGGGCAGGGAGCTGTTTTTT.

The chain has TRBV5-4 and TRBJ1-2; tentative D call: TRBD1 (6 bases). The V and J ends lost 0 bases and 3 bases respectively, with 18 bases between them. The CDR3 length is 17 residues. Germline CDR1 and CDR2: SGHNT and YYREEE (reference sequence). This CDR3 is CASSLGALVGADYGYTF. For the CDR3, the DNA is TGTGCCAGCAGCTTGGGGGCCCTCGTGGGGGCTGACTATGGCTACACCTTC.

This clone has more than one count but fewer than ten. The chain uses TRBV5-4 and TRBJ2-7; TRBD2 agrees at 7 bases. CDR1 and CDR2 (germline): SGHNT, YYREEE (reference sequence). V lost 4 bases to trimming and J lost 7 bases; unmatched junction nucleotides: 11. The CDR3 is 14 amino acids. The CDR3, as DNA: TGTGCCAGCAGCCAGCGGGAACGATTAGGGGAGCAGTACTTC. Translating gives CASSQRERLGEQYF.

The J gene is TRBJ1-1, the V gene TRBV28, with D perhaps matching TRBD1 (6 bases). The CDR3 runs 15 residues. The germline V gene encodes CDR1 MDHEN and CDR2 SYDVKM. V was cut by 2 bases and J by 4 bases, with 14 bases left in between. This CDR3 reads CASSLGSRGPTEAFF. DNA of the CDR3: TGTGCCAGCAGTTTAGGTTCGCGGGGGCCCACTGAAGCTTTCTTT.

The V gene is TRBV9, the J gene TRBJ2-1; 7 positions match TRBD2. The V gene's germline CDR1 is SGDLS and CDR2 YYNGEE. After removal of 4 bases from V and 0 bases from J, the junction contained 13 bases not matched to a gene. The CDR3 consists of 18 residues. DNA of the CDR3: TGTGCCAGCAGCACTCCACTGTGGGGCGGGAGCTCCTACAATGAGCAGTTCTTC. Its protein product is CASSTPLWGGSSYNEQFF.

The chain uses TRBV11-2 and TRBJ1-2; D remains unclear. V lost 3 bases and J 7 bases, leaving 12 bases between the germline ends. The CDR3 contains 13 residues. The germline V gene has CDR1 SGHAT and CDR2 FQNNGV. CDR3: CASSFEAGGGYTF. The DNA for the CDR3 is TGTGCCAGCAGCTTTGAGGCAGGAGGTGGCTACACCTTC.

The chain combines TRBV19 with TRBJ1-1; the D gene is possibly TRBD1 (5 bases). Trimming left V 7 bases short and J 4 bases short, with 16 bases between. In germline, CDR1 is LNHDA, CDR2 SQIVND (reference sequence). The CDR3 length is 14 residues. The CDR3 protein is CASTVFQGGTEAFF. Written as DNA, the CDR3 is TGTGCCAGTACGGTTTTTCAGGGAGGCACTGAAGCTTTCTTT.

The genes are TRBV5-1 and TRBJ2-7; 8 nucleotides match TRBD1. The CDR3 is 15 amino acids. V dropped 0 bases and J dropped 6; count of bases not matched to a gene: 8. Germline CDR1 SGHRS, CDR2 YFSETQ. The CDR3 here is CASSLGQGRTVEQYF. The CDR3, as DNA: TGCGCCAGCAGCTTGGGACAGGGGCGGACGGTCGAGCAGTACTTC.

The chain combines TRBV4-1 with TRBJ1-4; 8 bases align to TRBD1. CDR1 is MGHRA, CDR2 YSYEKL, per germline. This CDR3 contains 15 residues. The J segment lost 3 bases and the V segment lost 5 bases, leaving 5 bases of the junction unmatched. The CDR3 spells CASSRWTGPNEKLFF. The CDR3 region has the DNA TGCGCCAGCAGCAGATGGACAGGGCCTAATGAAAAACTGTTTTTT.

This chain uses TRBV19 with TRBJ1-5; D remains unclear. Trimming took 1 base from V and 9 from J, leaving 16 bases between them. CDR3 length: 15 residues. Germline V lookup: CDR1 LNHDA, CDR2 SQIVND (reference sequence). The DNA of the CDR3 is TGTGCCAGTAGTATAGGGTTCGCAGGACTTGGGCCCCAGCATTTT. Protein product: CASSIGFAGLGPQHF.

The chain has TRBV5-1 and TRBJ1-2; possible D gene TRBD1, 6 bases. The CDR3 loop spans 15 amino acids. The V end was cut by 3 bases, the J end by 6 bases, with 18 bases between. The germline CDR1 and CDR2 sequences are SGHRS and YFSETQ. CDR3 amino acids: CASSSAGGQGNGYTF. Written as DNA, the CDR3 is TGCGCCAGCAGCTCGGCCGGGGGGCAAGGGAATGGCTACACCTTC.

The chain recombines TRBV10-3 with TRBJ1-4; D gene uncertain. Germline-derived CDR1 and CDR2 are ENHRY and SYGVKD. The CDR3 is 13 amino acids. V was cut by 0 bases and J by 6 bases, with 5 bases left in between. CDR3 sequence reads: CAISESGDEKLFF. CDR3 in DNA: TGTGCCATCAGTGAGTCAGGAGATGAAAAACTGTTTTTT.

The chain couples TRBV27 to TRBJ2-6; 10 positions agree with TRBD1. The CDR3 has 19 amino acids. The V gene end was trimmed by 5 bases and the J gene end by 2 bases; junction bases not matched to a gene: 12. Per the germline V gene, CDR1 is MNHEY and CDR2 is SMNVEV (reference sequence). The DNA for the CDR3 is TGTGCCAGCAGTCTCTCCCGGGACAGGGGTTTGGCTGGGGCCAACGTCCTGACTTTC. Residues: CASSLSRDRGLAGANVLTF.

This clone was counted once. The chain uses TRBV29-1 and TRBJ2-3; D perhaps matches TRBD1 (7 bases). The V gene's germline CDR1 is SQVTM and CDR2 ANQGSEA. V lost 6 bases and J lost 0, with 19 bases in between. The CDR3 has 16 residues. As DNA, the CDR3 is TGCAGCGTGAAGGGGCCCCAGGGGGGCAGCACAGATACGCAGTATTTT. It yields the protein CSVKGPQGGSTDTQYF.

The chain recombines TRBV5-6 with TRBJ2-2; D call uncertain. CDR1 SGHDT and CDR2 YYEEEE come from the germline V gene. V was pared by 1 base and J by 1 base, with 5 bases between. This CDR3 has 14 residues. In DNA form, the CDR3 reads TGTGCCAGCAGCTTGACTGGGAACACCGGGGAGCTGTTTTTT. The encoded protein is CASSLTGNTGELFF. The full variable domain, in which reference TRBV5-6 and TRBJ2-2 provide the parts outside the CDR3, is DAGVTQSPTHLIKTRGQQVTLRCSPKSGHDTVSWYQQALGQGPQFIFQYYEEEERQRGNFPDRFSGHQFPNYSSELNVNALLLGDSALYLCASSLTGNTGELFFGEGSRLTVL.

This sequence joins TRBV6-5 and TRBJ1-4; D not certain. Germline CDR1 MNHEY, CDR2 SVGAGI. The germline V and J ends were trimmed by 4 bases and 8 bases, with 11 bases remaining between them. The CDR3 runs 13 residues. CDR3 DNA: TGTGCCAGCAGTTCCCGGGGAGGGGAAAAACTGTTTTTT. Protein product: CASSSRGGEKLFF.

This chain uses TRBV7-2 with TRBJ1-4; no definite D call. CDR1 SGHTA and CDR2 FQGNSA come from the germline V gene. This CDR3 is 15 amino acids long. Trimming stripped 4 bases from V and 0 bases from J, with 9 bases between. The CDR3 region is CASSSLSATNEKLFF. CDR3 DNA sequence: TGTGCCAGCAGCTCTCTTAGTGCAACTAATGAAAAACTGTTTTTT.

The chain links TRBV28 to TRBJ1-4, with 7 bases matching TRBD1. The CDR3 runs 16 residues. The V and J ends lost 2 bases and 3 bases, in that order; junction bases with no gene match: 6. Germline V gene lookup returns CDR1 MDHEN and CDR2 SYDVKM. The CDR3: CASSLPRGRPNEKLFF. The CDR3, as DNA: TGTGCCAGCAGTTTACCAAGGGGGCGGCCTAATGAAAAACTGTTTTTT.

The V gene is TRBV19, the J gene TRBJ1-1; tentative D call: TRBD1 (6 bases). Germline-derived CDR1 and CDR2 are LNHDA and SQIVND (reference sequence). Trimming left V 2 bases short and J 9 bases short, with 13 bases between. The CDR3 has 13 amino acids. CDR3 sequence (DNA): TGTGCCAGTAGTATAAGGGTCGGGGGGCAAGCTTTCTTT. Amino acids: CASSIRVGGQAFF. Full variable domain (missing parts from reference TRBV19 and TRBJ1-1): DGGITQSPKYLFRKEGQNVTLSCEQNLNHDAMYWYRQDPGQGLRLIYYSQIVNDFQKGDIAEGYSVSREKKESFPLTVTSAQKNPTAFYLCASSIRVGGQAFFGQGTRLTVV.

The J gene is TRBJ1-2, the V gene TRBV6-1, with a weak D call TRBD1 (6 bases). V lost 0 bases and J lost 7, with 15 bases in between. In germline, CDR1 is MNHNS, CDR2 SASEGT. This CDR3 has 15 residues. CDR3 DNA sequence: TGTGCCAGCAGTGAAGCCGCAGGGGACCCTGTTGGCTACACCTTC. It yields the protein CASSEAAGDPVGYTF.

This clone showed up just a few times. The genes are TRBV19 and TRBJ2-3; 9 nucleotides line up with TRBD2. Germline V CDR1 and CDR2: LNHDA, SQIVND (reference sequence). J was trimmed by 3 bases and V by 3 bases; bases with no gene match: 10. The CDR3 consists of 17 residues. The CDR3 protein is CASSMIHGSGGTDTQYF. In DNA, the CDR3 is TGTGCCAGTAGTATGATCCACGGGAGCGGGGGGACAGATACGCAGTATTTT.

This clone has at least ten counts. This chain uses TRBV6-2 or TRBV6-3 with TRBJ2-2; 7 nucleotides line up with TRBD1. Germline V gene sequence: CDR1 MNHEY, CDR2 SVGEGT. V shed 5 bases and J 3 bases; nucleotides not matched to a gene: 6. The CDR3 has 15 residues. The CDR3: CASSLGQAYTGELFF. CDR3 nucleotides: TGTGCCAGCAGTCTCGGACAGGCCTACACCGGGGAGCTGTTTTTT.

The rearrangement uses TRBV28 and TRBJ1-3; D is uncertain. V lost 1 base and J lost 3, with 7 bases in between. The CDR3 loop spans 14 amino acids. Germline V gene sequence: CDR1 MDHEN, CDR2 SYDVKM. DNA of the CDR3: TGTGCCAGCAGTTTATCTCGGGATGGAAACACCATATATTTT. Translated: CASSLSRDGNTIYF.

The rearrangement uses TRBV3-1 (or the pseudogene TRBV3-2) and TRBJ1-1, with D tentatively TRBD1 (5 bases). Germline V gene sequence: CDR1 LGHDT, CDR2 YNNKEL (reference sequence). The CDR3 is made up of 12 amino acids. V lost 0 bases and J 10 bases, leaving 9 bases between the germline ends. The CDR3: CASSQDRRGAFF. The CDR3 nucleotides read TGTGCCAGCAGCCAAGATCGGAGGGGAGCTTTCTTT.

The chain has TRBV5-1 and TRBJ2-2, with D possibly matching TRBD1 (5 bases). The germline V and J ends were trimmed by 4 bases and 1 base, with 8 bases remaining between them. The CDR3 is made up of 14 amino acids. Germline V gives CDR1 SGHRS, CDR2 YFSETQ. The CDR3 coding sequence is TGCGCCAGCAGCGCCACAGGGAACACCGGGGAGCTGTTTTTT. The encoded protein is CASSATGNTGELFF. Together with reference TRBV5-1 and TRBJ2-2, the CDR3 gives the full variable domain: KAGVTQTPRYLIKTRGQQVTLSCSPISGHRSVSWYQQTPGQGLQFLFEYFSETQRNKGNFPGRFSGRQFSNSRSEMNVSTLELGDSALYLCASSATGNTGELFFGEGSRLTVL.

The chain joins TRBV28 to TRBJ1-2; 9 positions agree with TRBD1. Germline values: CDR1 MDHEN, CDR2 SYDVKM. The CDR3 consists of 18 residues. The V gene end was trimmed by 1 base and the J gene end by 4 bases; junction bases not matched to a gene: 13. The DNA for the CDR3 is TGTGCCAGCAGTTTATACCGTATGGGGACAGGGAGTAGCTATGGCTACACCTTC. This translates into CASSLYRMGTGSSYGYTF.

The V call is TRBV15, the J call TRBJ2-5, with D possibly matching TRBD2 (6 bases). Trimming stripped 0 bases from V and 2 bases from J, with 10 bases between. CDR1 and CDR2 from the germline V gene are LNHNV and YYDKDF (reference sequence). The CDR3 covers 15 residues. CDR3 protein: CATSRDRETQETQYF. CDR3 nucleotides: TGTGCCACCAGCAGAGATCGGGAGACTCAAGAGACCCAGTACTTC.

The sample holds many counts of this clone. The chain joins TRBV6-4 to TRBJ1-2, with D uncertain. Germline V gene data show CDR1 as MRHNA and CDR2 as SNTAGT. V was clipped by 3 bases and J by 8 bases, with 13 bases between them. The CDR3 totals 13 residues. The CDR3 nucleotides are TGTGCCAGCAGTGAATCCGATACTACCGGCTACACCTTC. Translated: CASSESDTTGYTF.

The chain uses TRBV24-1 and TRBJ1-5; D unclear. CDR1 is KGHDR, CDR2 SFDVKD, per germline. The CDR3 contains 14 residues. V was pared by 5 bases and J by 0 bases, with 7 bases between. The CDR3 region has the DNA TGTGCCACCAGTGGGGCAGTTAGCAATCAGCCCCAGCATTTT. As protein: CATSGAVSNQPQHF.

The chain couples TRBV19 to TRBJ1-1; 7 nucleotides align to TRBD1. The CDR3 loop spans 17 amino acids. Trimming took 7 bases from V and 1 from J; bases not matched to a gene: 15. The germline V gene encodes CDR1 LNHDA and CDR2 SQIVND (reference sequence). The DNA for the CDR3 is TGTGCCAGTAACCGCAGGACAGGTCTCAGTACGAACACTGAAGCTTTCTTT. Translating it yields CASNRRTGLSTNTEAFF.